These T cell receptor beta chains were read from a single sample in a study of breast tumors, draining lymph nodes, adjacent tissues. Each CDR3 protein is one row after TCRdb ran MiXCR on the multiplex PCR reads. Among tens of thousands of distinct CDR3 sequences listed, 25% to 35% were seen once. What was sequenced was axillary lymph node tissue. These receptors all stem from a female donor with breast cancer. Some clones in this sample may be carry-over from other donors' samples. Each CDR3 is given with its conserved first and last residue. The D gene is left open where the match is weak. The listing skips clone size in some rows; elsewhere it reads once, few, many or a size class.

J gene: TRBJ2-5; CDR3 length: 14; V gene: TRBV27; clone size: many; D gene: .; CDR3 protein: CASSLSGAWKTQYF; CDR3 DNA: TGTGCCAGCAGTTTATCAGGGGCTTGGAAGACCCAGTACTTC
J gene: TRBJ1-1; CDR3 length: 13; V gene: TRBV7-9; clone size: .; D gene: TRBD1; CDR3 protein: CASSTGGYLEAFF; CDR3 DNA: TGTGCCAGCAGCACAGGGGGGTACCTTGAAGCTTTCTTT
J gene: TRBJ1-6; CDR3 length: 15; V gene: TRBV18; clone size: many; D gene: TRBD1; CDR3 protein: CASSPLGTDNSPLHF; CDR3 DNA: TGTGCCAGCTCACCATTGGGGACAGATAATTCACCCCTCCACTTT
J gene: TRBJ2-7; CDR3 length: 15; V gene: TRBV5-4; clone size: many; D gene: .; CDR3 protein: CASPWPRGRPYEQYF; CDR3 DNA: TGTGCCAGCCCATGGCCCCGGGGACGACCCTACGAGCAGTACTTC
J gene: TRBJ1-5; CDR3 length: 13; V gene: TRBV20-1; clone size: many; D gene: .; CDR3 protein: CSARDSGDQPQHF; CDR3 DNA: TGCAGTGCTAGAGATTCGGGGGATCAGCCCCAGCATTTT
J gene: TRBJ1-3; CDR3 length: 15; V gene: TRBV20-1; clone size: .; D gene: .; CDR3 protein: CSARSVVERANTIYF; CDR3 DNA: TGCAGTGCTAGAAGTGTTGTTGAGCGTGCAAACACCATATATTTT
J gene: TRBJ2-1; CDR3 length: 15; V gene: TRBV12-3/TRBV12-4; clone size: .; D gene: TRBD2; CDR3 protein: CASRIASGSYNEQFF; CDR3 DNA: TGTGCCAGCAGGATCGCTAGCGGGAGCTACAATGAGCAGTTCTTC
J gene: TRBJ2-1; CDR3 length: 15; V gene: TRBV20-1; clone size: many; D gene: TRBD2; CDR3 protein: CSASRPSGRRNEQFF; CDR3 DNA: TGCAGTGCTAGTCGGCCCAGCGGGAGAAGGAATGAGCAGTTCTTC
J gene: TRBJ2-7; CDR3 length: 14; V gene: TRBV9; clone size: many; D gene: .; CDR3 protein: CASSAGGLVNEQYF; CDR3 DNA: TGTGCCAGCAGCGCAGGGGGACTAGTCAACGAGCAGTACTTC
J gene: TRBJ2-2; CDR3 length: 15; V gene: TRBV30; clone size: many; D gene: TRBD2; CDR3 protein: CAWSSWEGYPGELFF; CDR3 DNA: TGTGCCTGGAGTTCGTGGGAGGGATACCCCGGGGAGCTGTTTTTT
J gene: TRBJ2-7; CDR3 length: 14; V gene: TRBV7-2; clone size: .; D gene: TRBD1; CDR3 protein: CASSLRDRGLEQYF; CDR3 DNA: TGTGCCAGCAGCCTACGGGACAGGGGGCTAGAGCAGTACTTC
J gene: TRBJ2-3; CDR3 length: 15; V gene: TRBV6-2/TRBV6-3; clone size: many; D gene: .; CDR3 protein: CASSYSWGRTDTQYF; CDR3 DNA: TGTGCCAGCAGTTACTCTTGGGGGCGCACAGATACGCAGTATTTT
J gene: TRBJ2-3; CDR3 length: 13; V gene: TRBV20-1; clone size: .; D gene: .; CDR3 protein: CSARQSGTGTRYF; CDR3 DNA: TGCAGTGCTAGACAGTCCGGCACAGGTACGCGGTATTTT
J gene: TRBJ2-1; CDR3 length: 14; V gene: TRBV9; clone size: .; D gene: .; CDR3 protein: CASSFRDRLHEQPF; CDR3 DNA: TGTGCCAGCAGCTTCAGGGACCGTCTGCATGAGCAGCCCTTC
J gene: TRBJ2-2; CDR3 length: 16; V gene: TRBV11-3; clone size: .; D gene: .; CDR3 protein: CASSWGASGRTGELFF; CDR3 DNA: TGTGCCAGCAGCTGGGGGGCTAGCGGTAGGACCGGGGAGCTGTTTTTT
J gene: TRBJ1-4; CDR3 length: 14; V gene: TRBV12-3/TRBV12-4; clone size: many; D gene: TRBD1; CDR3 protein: CASSGGQGNEKLFF; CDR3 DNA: TGTGCCAGCAGTGGGGGACAGGGGAATGAAAAACTGTTTTTT
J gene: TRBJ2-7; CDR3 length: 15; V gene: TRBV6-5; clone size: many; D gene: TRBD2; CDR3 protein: CASRLAGLGSYEQYF; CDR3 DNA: TGTGCCAGCAGACTAGCGGGCCTTGGCTCCTACGAGCAGTACTTC
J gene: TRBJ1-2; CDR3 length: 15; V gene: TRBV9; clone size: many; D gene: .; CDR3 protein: CASSVGAGGPYGYTF; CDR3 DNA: TGTGCCAGCAGCGTAGGGGCAGGCGGTCCCTATGGCTACACCTTC
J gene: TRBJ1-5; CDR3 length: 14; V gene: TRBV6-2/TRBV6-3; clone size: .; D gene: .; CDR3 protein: CASSPEQDRQPQHF; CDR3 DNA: TGTGCCAGCAGCCCCGAGCAAGACCGCCAGCCCCAGCATTTT
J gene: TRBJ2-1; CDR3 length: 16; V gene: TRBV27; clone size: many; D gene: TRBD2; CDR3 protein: CASSLYAAGKYNEQFF; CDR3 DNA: TGTGCCAGCAGTTTATATGCAGCGGGGAAATACAATGAGCAGTTCTTC
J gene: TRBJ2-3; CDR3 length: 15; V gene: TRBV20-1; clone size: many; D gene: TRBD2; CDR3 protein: CSAWTSGSGADTQYF; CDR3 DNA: TGCAGTGCCTGGACTAGCGGGAGCGGGGCAGATACGCAGTATTTT
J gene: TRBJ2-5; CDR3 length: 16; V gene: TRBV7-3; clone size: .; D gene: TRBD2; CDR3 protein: CACSATGTILGETQCF; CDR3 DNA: TGTGCCTGCAGCGCGACCGGGACTATCCTTGGAGAGACCCAGTGCTTC
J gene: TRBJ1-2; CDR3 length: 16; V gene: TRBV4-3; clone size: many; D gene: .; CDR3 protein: CASSQDRQGAVGGYTF; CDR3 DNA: TGCGCCAGCAGCCAAGATAGGCAGGGTGCCGTTGGTGGCTACACCTTC
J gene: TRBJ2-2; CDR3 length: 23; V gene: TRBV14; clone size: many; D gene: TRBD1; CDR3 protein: CASSQASDPGQGVAGENTGELFF; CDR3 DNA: TGTGCCAGCAGCCAAGCCTCTGATCCGGGACAGGGGGTCGCGGGGGAAAACACCGGGGAGCTGTTTTTT
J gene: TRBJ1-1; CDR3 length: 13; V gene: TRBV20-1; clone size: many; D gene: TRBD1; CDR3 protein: CSAGQGVNTEAFF; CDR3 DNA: TGCAGTGCTGGACAGGGGGTGAACACTGAAGCTTTCTTT
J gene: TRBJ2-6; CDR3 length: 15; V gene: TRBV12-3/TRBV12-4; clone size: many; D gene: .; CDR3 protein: CASSPVSSGANVLTF; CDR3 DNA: TGTGCCAGCAGCCCAGTATCCTCTGGGGCCAACGTCCTGACTTTC
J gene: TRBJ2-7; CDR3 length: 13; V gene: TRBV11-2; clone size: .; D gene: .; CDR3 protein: CASSLGVVYEQYF; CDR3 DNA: TGTGCCAGCAGCTTGGGGGTTGTTTACGAGCAGTACTTC
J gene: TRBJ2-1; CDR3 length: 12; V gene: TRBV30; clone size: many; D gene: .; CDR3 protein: CAWSEPQIEQFF; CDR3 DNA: TGTGCCTGGAGCGAGCCTCAGATTGAGCAGTTCTTC
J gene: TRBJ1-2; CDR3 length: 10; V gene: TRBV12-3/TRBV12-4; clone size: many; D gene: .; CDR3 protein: CASSFFGYTF; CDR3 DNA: TGTGCCAGCAGTTTTTTTGGCTACACCTTC
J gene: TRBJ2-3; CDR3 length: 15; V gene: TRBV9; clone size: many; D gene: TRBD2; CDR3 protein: CASSFGLAWADTQYF; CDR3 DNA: TGTGCCAGCAGCTTTGGACTAGCGTGGGCAGATACGCAGTATTTT
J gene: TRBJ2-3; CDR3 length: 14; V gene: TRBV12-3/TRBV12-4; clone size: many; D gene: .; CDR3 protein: CASSPGWTTDTQYF; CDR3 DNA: TGTGCCAGCAGCCCCGGGTGGACCACAGATACGCAGTATTTT
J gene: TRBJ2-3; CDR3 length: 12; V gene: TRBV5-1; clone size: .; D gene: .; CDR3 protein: CTSSGSTGTQYF; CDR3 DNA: TGCACCAGCAGCGGGTCCACAGGTACGCAGTATTTT
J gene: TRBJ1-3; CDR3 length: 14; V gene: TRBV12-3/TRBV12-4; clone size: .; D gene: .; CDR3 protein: CAERQTGSGNTIYF; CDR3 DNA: TGTGCCGAGAGGCAGACCGGCTCTGGAAACACCATATATTTT
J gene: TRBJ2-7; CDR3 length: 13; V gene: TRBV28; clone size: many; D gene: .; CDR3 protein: CASSLGQAREQYF; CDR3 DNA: TGTGCCAGCAGTTTAGGCCAAGCAAGGGAGCAGTACTTC
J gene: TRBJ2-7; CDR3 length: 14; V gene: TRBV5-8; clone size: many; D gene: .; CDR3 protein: CASSLEGSSYEQYF; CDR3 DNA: TGTGCCAGCAGCTTGGAGGGGAGCTCCTACGAGCAGTACTTC
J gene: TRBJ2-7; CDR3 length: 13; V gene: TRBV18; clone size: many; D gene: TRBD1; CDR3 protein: CASSPNQGDEQYF; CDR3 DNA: TGTGCCAGCTCACCAAATCAGGGGGACGAGCAGTACTTC
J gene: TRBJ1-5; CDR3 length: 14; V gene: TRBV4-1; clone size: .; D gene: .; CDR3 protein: CASSQDSANQPQHF; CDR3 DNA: TGCGCCAGCAGCCAAGATTCGGCCAATCAGCCCCAGCATTTT
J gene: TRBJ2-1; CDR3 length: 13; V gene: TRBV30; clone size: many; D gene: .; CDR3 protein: CAWNLIIGNEQFF; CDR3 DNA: TGTGCCTGGAATCTGATTATCGGGAATGAGCAGTTCTTC
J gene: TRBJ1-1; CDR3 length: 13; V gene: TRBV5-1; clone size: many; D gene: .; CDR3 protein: CASSLLGATEAFF; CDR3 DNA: TGCGCCAGCAGCTTGTTGGGGGCAACTGAAGCTTTCTTT
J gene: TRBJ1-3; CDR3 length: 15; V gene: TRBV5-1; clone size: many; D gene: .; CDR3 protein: CASSLATGSGNTIYF; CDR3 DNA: TGCGCCAGCAGCTTGGCGACGGGCTCTGGAAACACCATATATTTT
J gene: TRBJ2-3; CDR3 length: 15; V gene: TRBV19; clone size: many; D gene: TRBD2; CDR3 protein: CASSSTSIATDTQYF; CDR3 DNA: TGTGCCAGTAGTTCGACTAGCATAGCCACAGATACGCAGTATTTT
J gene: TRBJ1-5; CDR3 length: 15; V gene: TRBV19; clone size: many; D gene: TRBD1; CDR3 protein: CASSLGTGAEQPQHF; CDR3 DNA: TGTGCCAGTAGTCTGGGGACAGGAGCCGAACAGCCCCAGCATTTT
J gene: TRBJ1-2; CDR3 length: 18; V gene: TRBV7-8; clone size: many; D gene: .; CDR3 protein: CASSLAIGPMSGDYGYTF; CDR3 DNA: TGTGCCAGCAGCTTAGCGATTGGGCCGATGTCGGGGGACTATGGCTACACCTTC
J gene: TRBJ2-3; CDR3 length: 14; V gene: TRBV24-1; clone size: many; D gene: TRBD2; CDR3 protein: CATSGAGGTDTQYF; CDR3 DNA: TGTGCCACCAGTGGAGCGGGAGGGACAGATACGCAGTATTTT
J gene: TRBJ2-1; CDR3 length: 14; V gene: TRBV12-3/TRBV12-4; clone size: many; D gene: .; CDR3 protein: CASSFSGLNNEQFF; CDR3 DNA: TGTGCCAGCAGTTTTAGTGGACTCAACAATGAGCAGTTCTTC
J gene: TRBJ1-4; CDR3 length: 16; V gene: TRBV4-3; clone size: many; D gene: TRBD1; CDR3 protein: CASSQARGRGNEKLFF; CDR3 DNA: TGCGCCAGCAGCCAAGCCAGGGGGCGCGGTAATGAAAAACTGTTTTTT
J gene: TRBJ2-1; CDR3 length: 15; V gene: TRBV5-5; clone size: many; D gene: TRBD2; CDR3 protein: CASSASGSGFNEQFF; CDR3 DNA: TGTGCCAGCAGCGCAAGCGGGAGTGGATTCAATGAGCAGTTCTTC
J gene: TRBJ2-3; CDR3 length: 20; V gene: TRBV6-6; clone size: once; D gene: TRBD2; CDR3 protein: CASWSGRTSGSGLAGGTQYF; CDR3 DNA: TGTGCCAGCTGGTCGGGTAGGACTAGCGGCAGCGGACTAGCGGGCGGTACGCAGTATTTT
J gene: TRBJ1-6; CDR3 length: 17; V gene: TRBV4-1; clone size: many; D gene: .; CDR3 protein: CASSQVFLSSYNSPLHF; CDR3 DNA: TGCGCCAGCAGCCAAGTTTTCTTGAGCTCCTATAATTCACCCCTCCACTTT
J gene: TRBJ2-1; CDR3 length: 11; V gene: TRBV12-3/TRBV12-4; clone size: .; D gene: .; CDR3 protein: CATHRQDEQFF; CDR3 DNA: TGTGCCACCCACAGACAGGATGAGCAGTTCTTC
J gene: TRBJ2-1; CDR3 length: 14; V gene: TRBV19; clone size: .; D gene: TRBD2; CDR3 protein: CASSNLAGEGEQFF; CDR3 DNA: TGTGCCAGTAGTAACCTAGCGGGAGAGGGAGAGCAGTTCTTC
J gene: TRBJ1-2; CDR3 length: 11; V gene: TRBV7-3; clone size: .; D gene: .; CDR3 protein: CASSRPGGYTF; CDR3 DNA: TGTGCCAGCAGCCGGCCGGGAGGCTACACCTTC
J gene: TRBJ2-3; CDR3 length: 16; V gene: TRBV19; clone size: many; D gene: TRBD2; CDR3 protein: CASSRNTGGTTDTQYF; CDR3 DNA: TGTGCCAGTAGTAGGAATACGGGGGGGACCACAGATACGCAGTATTTT
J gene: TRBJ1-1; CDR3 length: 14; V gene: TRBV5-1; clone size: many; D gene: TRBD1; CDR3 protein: CASSLAGGYTEAFF; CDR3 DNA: TGCGCCAGCAGCTTGGCAGGGGGTTACACTGAAGCTTTCTTT
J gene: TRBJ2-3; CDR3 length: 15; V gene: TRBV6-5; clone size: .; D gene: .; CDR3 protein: CASSKTTGAPGTQYF; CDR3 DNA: TGTGCCAGCAGCAAAACTACCGGGGCTCCAGGGACACAGTATTTT
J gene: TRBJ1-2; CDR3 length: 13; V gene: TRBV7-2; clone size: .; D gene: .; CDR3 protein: CVSSPGGNYGCTF; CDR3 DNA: .
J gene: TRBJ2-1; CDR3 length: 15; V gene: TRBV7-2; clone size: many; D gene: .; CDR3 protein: CASQQGGGRGNEQFF; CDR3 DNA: TGTGCCAGCCAACAAGGGGGCGGGAGAGGCAATGAGCAGTTCTTC